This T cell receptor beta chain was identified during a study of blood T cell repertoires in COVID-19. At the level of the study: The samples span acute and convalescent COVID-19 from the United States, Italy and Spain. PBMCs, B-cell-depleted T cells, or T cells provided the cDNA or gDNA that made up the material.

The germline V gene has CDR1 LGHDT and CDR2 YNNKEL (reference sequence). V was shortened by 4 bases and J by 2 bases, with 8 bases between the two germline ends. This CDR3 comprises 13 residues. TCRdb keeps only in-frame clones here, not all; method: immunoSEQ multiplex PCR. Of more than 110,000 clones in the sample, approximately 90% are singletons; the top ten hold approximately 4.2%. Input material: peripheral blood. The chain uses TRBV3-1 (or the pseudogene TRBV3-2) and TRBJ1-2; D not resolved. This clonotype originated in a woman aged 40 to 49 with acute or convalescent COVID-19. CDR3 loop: CASSLPTNYGYTF. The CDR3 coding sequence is TGTGCCAGCAGCCTACCTACCAACTATGGCTACACCTTC.